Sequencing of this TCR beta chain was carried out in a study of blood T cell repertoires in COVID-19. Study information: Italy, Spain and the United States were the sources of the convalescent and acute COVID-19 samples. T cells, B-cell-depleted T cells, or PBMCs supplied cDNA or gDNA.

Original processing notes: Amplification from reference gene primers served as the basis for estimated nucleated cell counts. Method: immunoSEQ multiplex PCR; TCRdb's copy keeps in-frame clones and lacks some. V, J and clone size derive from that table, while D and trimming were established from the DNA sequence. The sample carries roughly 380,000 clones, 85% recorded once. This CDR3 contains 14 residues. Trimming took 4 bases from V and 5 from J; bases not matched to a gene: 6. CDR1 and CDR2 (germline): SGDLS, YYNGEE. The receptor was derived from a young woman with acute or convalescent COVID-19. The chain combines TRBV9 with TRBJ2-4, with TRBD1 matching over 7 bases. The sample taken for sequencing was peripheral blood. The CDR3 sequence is CASSFGDRENIQYF. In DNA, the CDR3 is TGTGCCAGCAGCTTTGGTGACAGGGAAAACATTCAGTACTTC. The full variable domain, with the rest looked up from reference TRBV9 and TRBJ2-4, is DSGVTQTPKHLITATGQRVTLRCSPRSGDLSVYWYQQSLDQGLQFLIQYYNGEERAKGNILERFSAQQFPDLHSELNLSSLELGDSALYFCASSFGDRENIQYFGAGTRLSVL.